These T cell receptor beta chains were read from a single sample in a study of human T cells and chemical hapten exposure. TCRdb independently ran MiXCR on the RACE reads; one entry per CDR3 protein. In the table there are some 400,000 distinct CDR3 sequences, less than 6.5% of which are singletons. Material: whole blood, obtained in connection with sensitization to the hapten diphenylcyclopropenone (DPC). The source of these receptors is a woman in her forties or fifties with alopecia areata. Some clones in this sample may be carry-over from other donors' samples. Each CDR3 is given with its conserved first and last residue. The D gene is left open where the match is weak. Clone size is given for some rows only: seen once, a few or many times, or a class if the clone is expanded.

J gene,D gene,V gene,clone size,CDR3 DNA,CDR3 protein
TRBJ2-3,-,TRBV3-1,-,TGTGCCAGCAGCCCGGGGATAAGAGCGGAGACCACAGATACGCAGTATTTT,CASSPGIRAETTDTQYF
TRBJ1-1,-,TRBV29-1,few,TGCAGCGTCGAGACAGTAACTGAAGCTTTCTTT,CSVETVTEAFF
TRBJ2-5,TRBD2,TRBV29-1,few,TGCAGCGCCACCTCGACAGGGACTAGCGGGATCGGGTGGGAGACCCAGTACTTC,CSATSTGTSGIGWETQYF
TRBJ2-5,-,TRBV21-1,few,TGTGCCAGCAGCAAAGCGCCGGGACAGGGGAGGAATGCAGAGACCCAGTACTTC,CASSKAPGQGRNAETQYF
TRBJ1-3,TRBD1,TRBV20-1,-,TGCAGTGCTAGGAGGGACAGATTTGGAAACACCATATATTTT,CSARRDRFGNTIYF
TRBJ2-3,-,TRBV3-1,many,TGTGCCAGCAGCCAACTTAGGACAAATACGCAGTATTTT,CASSQLRTNTQYF
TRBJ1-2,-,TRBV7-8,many,TGTGCCAGCAGCTTAGACATGACCTATGGCTACACCTTC,CASSLDMTYGYTF
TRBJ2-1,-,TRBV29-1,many,TGCAGCGTTATTTTTCTAGACTCTGTCAATGAGCAGTTCTTC,CSVIFLDSVNEQFF
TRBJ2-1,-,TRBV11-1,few,TGTGCCAGCAGCTCGCTCAGCCTTAATGAGCAGTTCTTC,CASSSLSLNEQFF
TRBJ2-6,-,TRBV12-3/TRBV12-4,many,TGTGCCAGCAGTTCCCCCTCGGGGCAGGGCCTCTCTGGGGCCAACGTCCTGACTTTC,CASSSPSGQGLSGANVLTF
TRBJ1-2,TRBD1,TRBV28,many,TGTGCCAGCAGTTCGGGACAGAACTATGGCTACACCTTC,CASSSGQNYGYTF
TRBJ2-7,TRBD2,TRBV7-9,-,TGTGCCAGCAGCTTAGGGACTAGCGGACCGGACGAGCAGTACTTC,CASSLGTSGPDEQYF
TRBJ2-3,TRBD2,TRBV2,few,TGTGCCAGCAAGTTCCAGCGGGAGCGAACAGATACGCAGTATTTT,CASKFQRERTDTQYF
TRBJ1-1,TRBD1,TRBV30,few,TGTGCCTGGGGGACAGGGGCCGCGAACACTGAAGCTTTCTTT,CAWGTGAANTEAFF
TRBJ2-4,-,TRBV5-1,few,TGCGCCAGCAGAGGAACAGCAAACATTCAGTACTTC,CASRGTANIQYF
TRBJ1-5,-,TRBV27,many,TGTGCCAGCAACGTTAAGGGGGTATTTAAGGATCAGCCCCAGCATTTT,CASNVKGVFKDQPQHF
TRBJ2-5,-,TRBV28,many,TGTGCCAGCAGTGAACGCGGGAAAGAGACCCAGTACTTC,CASSERGKETQYF
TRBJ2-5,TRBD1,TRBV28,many,TGTGCCAGCAGTACCCGGGACAGATCGGGGGAGACCCAGTACTTC,CASSTRDRSGETQYF